This T cell receptor beta chain comes out of a study of regulatory T cells in long-lasting Graves disease listed by TCRdb under 2021. About the study as a whole: Persistent Graves' disease was defined as antithyroid drug treatment for over 5 years with persistently positive TSH receptor autoantibodies. Peripheral blood TCR sequencing and RNA sequencing compared persistent Graves' disease patients with newly diagnosed Graves' disease patients. The study was registered as a clinical trial and conducted in China. TCR sequencing covered roughly 13 persistent and approximately 20 newly diagnosed Graves' disease patients, about 35 samples in total. In the clinical cohort, patients with persistent Graves' disease had used antithyroid drugs for an average of about 10 years. Results and caveats for the whole study, not just this receptor: TRBV28, TRBJ1-2 and TRBJ2-5 were preferentially used in persistent disease, while TRBV20-1 and TRBJ2-1 were favored in newly diagnosed disease. The small sample size was acknowledged by the authors as a limitation that may reduce accuracy. Only the TCR beta chain was sequenced and analyzed. The study examined only peripheral blood because the primary lesion, thyroid tissue, could not be accessed. More public clonotypes were shared among persistent patients (under 3,000) than among newly diagnosed patients (more than 900). Compared with newly diagnosed patients, persistent Graves' disease patients had lower TCR Shannon entropy and fewer highly expanded clones, which suggests clonal expansion.

What the time point label conveys for this sample: persistent/refractory GD, antithyroid drugs over 5 years with positive TRAb. For both TCR sequencing and RNA sequencing, RNA was extracted from PBMCs in TRIzol. The diagnosis of Graves' disease was made according to American Thyroid Association guidelines. Patients for the study were recruited at an endocrinology department in Xi'an, China. Each patient gave around 9.2 milliliters of peripheral blood, collected in an EDTA anticoagulant tube. Ficoll Paque Plus density gradient separation was used to isolate PBMCs, and no additional T cell sorting was done. RNA quality was checked with an Agilent 2100 Bioanalyzer and agarose gel, and concentration with a NanoDrop 2000. This clonotype was counted between two and nine times. The antigen this receptor binds is unknown. No clone much larger than this one lies a single base away; base qualities are absent.

Libraries were prepared through multiplex PCR. This sample was sequenced with an Illumina HiSeq 4000. iRepertoire HTBI primers and Arm-PCR amplification of CDR3 regions were used to construct TCR beta libraries. Gel purification was performed on PCR products prior to sequencing. The authors' pipeline ran thus. A total of around 59 TRBV and under 15 TRBJ segments were identified across samples and were used for gene usage analysis of CDR3 amino acid clonotypes. COPE and FqMerger were used to merge filtered high-quality paired reads into contigs. BLAST was used to align contigs to IMGT TRBV, TRBD and TRBJ reference genes, with CDR3 defined following IMGT. Clonotypes above 0.1% frequency were classified as highly expanded clones. Shannon entropy was used to measure repertoire diversity, and the Gini coefficient was used to measure V-J evenness. A clonotype found in more than one individual was treated as public. The raw public data were reprocessed by TCRdb itself: fastp quality trimming at Q25, MiXCR clonotype calling, in-frame beta chains only. For every CDR3 protein sequence, its rows merge into one entry that carries the most common genes and DNA. TCRdb's processing, not the authors', yielded these V and J calls. The sample table contains a few hundred thousand distinct CDR3 sequences; only one count was recorded for approximately 22% of them. The ten most abundant clones make up around 13% of the sample.

Spanning cysteine to phenylalanine, the CDR3 consists of 13 amino acids. The kept DNA is CDR3 alone, 39 bases in frame from the first base. V is reduced by 6 bases and J by 0 bases, leaving a spacing of 9 bases between them. Recombination connected TRBV12-3 or TRBV12-4 to TRBJ2-7; TRBD1 could be the D gene, as 5 bases match. The receptor's source is a female donor with Graves disease. Material: peripheral blood mononuclear cells (PBMCs), obtained when the disease was refractory, from a patient treated with antithyroid drugs. The bases are TGTGCCAGCAGAACAGGAGACTCCTACGAGCAGTACTTC. Translated, this gives CASRTGDSYEQYF.